This T cell receptor beta chain was retrieved from a study of T cell repertoires in cytomegalovirus infection (dated by TCRdb to between 2019 and 2020). Context from the whole study: Donor HLA type was relevant to the analysis, as public TCR beta signatures indicated carriage of CMV infection together with the matching HLA type. What the work shows at the level of the full study, not this receptor alone: The ex vivo response was dominated by HLA-C-restricted CMV-specific TCR beta clonotypes, which also provided the single most frequent clonotype in two of eight donors. Cumulative frequency of public TCR beta family members discriminated carriers of CMV infection plus the relevant HLA type in this cohort and an independent roughly 330-donor cohort.

TCRdb lists the instrument as Illumina HiSeq 1500. TCRdb handled the public reads itself, with Q25 trimming in fastp and clone calling in MiXCR, and kept productive beta chains. CDR3 protein duplicates are merged, each entry listing the most common genes and DNA. This sample lists more than 350,000 distinct CDR3 sequences; approximately 32% were detected once. Together, the top ten hold roughly 15% of the sample. Regarding this clonotype: The clone's antigen remains unknown. Compared with germline, one end of the junction differs, possibly owing to a read error.

The CDR3 sequence holds 15 residues, the cysteine and phenylalanine included. The DNA shown is the 45-base CDR3, in frame from base 1. The germline V gene supplies CDR1 SGHTA and CDR2 FQGNSA. In this chain, TRBV7-2 is recombined with TRBJ2-7; 7 central bases correspond to TRBD1. Source material: PBMCs. This TCR derives from a human donor in good health (CMV status not recorded). Some clones in this sample may be carry-over from other donors' samples. The CDR3 protein sequence reads: CASAKKMGQSYEHYF. DNA sequence: TGTGCCAGCGCTAAAAAAATGGGACAGTCCTACGAGCATTACTTC.